The text below deals with one T cell receptor (beta chain). This specimen comes from a study of blood T cell repertoires in COVID-19. About the study: Sites across the United States, Italy and Spain contributed samples from acute and convalescent COVID-19. The cDNA or gDNA used as material had been derived from T cells, B-cell-depleted T cells, or PBMCs.

The CDR3 has 14 residues. V lost 3 bases and J lost 3; bases outside the gene matches: 2. CDR1 and CDR2 (germline): SGHRS, YFSETQ. Original analysis: Reference gene primer amplification yielded estimated nucleated cell counts. The data were produced by immunoSEQ multiplex PCR, yet TCRdb's version contains in-frame clones alone and is incomplete. Clone size and V and J calls were adopted from that table, with D and trimming inferred from the DNA. The table records roughly 300,000 clones, 70% to 90% of them present only once. The sequencing input was peripheral blood. The sequence was obtained from a man in his late teens or twenties with active or convalescent COVID-19. This chain joins TRBV5-1 and TRBJ1-4; 7 nucleotides align to TRBD1. The CDR3 is CASSWTGSNEKLFF. The CDR3 nucleotides read TGCGCCAGCAGCTGGACAGGATCTAATGAAAAACTGTTTTTT.